One and the same sample provided the 23 T cell receptor beta chains below, sequenced in a study of OX40 agonist ivuxolimab in advanced cancers. Clones were sequenced by immunoSEQ multiplex PCR, and TCRdb holds only the in-frame ones, with some missing. This table has about 94,000 clones, around nine tenths appearing once. The sample in question was CD4+ or CD8+ T cells sorted from blood, obtained in a trial of the OX40 agonist ivuxolimab. The receptors come from an adult with an advanced solid tumor such as melanoma, head and neck, liver or kidney cancer.

This clone has a single count. The rearrangement joins TRBV6-5 to TRBJ2-7, with 8 bases identical to TRBD2. Germline loops: CDR1 MNHEY, CDR2 SVGAGI. CDR3 length: 14 residues. V was clipped by 6 bases and J by 2 bases; unmatched bases: 6. The CDR3 loop is CASSPTSGPYEQYF. CDR3 in DNA: TGTGCCAGCAGCCCAACTAGCGGTCCCTACGAGCAGTACTTC.

V usage is TRBV12-5 and J usage is TRBJ1-1; 9 nucleotides match TRBD1. Germline CDR1 reads LGHNT; CDR2 reads FRNRAP. With 7 bases clipped from V and 11 bases from J, the junction kept 8 bases outside the gene matches. The CDR3 length is 12 residues. CDR3 sequence: CASVPTGGMAFF. The CDR3 DNA sequence: TGTGCTAGTGTTCCGACAGGGGGTATGGCTTTCTTT.

In its sample, this clone was seen a few times. The V call is TRBV5-1, the J call TRBJ1-4; 8 bases map to TRBD1. Germline CDR1 and CDR2: SGHRS and YFSETQ. CDR3 length equals 14 residues. Germline trimming cut 0 bases from V and 8 bases from J; bases unmatched to any gene: 3. This CDR3 reads CASSLGTGYEKLFF. CDR3 nucleotide sequence: TGCGCCAGCAGCTTGGGGACAGGGTACGAAAAACTGTTTTTT.

V usage is TRBV5-4 and J usage is TRBJ1-2; maybe TRBD1 (5 bases). CDR3 size: 16 residues. Looked up from germline, CDR1 is SGHNT and CDR2 is YYREEE (reference sequence). V lost 0 bases and J 0 bases, leaving 12 bases between the germline ends. CDR3 in DNA: TGTGCCAGCAGCTTGGATGGTCGGGGGGCTAACTATGGCTACACCTTC. It encodes CASSLDGRGANYGYTF.

This chain joins TRBV7-9 and TRBJ1-3; D may be TRBD1 (6 bases). CDR1 SEHNR and CDR2 FQNEAQ come from the germline V gene (reference sequence). The CDR3 totals 14 residues. Trimming took off 8 bases at V and 3 bases at J, with 14 bases between the two ends. CDR3 in amino acids: CASGKAGVGNTIYF. The DNA of the CDR3 is TGTGCCAGCGGAAAGGCAGGGGTTGGAAACACCATATATTTT.

This sequence joins TRBV6-5 and TRBJ2-5, with D tentatively TRBD2 (6 bases). Per germline, CDR1 MNHEY and CDR2 SVGAGI. The V end was cut by 8 bases, the J end by 5 bases, with 12 bases between. CDR3 size: 12 residues. The CDR3 here is CASGGPTETQYF. CDR3 DNA: TGTGCCAGCGGAGGGCCTACGGAGACCCAGTACTTC.

The chain recombines TRBV19 with TRBJ2-7; 9 bases line up with TRBD1. CDR3 size: 15 residues. V lost 7 bases to trimming and J lost 0 bases; unmatched junction nucleotides: 7. CDR1 and CDR2 (germline): LNHDA, SQIVND (reference sequence). CDR3 protein: CASTIGTGTSYEQYF. In DNA form, the CDR3 reads TGTGCCAGTACCATCGGGACAGGGACCTCCTACGAGCAGTACTTC.

The chain joins TRBV25-1 to TRBJ1-2, with D uncertain. Per the germline V gene, CDR1 is MGHDK and CDR2 is SYGVNS. The CDR3 totals 16 residues. V dropped 4 bases and J dropped 7 bases, with 22 bases sitting between them. CDR3 region: CASSGPGWVVEGGYTF. The DNA for the CDR3 is TGTGCCAGCAGTGGCCCGGGATGGGTGGTGGAGGGTGGCTACACCTTC.

The CDR3 reads CSVGGGPYGYTF. CDR3 nucleotides: TGCAGCGTTGGAGGGGGCCCCTATGGCTACACCTTC. V gene TRBV29-1 combines with J gene TRBJ1-2, with 7 positions matching TRBD1. The V gene's germline CDR1 is SQVTM and CDR2 ANQGSEA. Losses at the gene ends were 4 bases for V and 4 bases for J; bases not matched to a gene: 3. The CDR3 spans 12 residues. The variable domain in full, with the rest retrieved from reference TRBV29-1 and TRBJ1-2, is SAVISQKPSRDICQRGTSLTIQCQVDSQVTMMFWYRQQPGQSLTLIATANQGSEATYESGFVIDKFPISRPNLTFSTLTVSNMSPEDSSIYLCSVGGGPYGYTFGSGTRLTVV.

The rearrangement uses TRBV5-4 and TRBJ1-6, with TRBD1 matching 7 bases. Germline V gives CDR1 SGHNT, CDR2 YYREEE (reference sequence). The J segment lost 10 bases and the V segment lost 4 bases, leaving 8 bases of the junction unmatched. There are 14 residues in the CDR3. The CDR3 is CASSRPGTASPLHF. CDR3 coding DNA: TGTGCCAGCAGCAGACCCGGGACAGCCTCACCCCTCCACTTT.

This chain joins TRBV12-5 and TRBJ2-7; 12 nucleotides match TRBD1. Germline V lookup: CDR1 LGHNT, CDR2 FRNRAP. This CDR3 comprises 17 residues. V shed 1 base and J 3 bases; nucleotides not matched to a gene: 7. The CDR3 region has the DNA TGTGCTAGTGGTTTGGCCATCGGGACAGGGGGCTTCTACGAGCAGTACTTC. It yields the protein CASGLAIGTGGFYEQYF.

This clone was seen a single time. The chain is built from TRBV5-4 and TRBJ1-3; TRBD1 might be the D (6 bases). V lost 4 bases to trimming and J lost 3 bases, with 14 bases between them. Germline values: CDR1 SGHNT, CDR2 YYREEE (reference sequence). The CDR3 has 15 amino acids. Written as DNA, the CDR3 is TGTGCCAGCAGCGGGGGTCGGACAGTTGGAAACACCATATATTTT. The encoded protein is CASSGGRTVGNTIYF.

The chain uses TRBV5-5 and TRBJ1-5; D not certain. V gave up 5 bases and J gave up 4 bases, with 22 bases separating them. The CDR3 loop spans 17 amino acids. Germline V gene lookup returns CDR1 SGHKS and CDR2 YYEKEE (reference sequence). For the CDR3, the DNA is TGTGCCAGCAGTCCCCGGACCCCCGACCTCCCGAATCAGCCCCAGCATTTT. Translating it yields CASSPRTPDLPNQPQHF.

This clone was observed once. This chain connects TRBV7-2 to TRBJ2-5; 9 nucleotides line up with TRBD2. Germline V gene sequence: CDR1 SGHTA, CDR2 FQGNSA. V dropped 2 bases and J dropped 5; count of bases not matched to a gene: 3. The CDR3 contains 14 residues. The CDR3 DNA reads TGTGCCAGCAGCTTATGGCTAGCGGGGGAGACCCAGTACTTC. The encoded protein is CASSLWLAGETQYF.

This clone is a singleton in its sample. The gene calls are TRBV29-1 and TRBJ1-2; 7 bases line up with TRBD1. Unmatched junction bases numbered 11, after V lost 6 bases and J lost 10 bases. The CDR3 totals 12 residues. CDR1 and CDR2 from the germline V gene are SQVTM and ANQGSEA. CDR3 protein: CSVPRGQDDYTF. The CDR3 DNA reads as TGCAGCGTCCCAAGGGGGCAGGATGACTACACCTTC.

The rearrangement uses TRBV6-5 and TRBJ1-6; no firm D call. V lost 2 bases to trimming and J lost 3 bases, with 8 bases between them. CDR3 length: 15 amino acids. Per the germline V gene, CDR1 is MNHEY and CDR2 is SVGAGI. The CDR3 loop is CASSYVRNYNSPLHF. The CDR3 nucleotides read TGTGCCAGCAGTTACGTTCGGAACTATAATTCACCCCTCCACTTT.

The CDR3 reads CAMSDLGETQYF. In nucleotides, the CDR3 is TGTGCCATGTCTGATCTGGGGGAGACCCAGTACTTC. The rearrangement joins TRBV10-3 to TRBJ2-5; unclear D gene. CDR1 and CDR2 from the germline V gene are ENHRY and SYGVKD. This CDR3 has 12 residues. V gave up 9 bases and J gave up 5 bases, with 13 bases separating them.

This rearrangement joins TRBV5-1 to TRBJ2-1; TRBD1 matches 8 bases. Per germline, CDR1 SGHRS and CDR2 YFSETQ. The CDR3 is made up of 14 amino acids. J lost 7 bases, V lost 0 bases, and 3 bases had no gene match. DNA of the CDR3: TGCGCCAGCAGCTTGGGTACAGGGGGGAATGAGCAGTTCTTC. Encoded protein: CASSLGTGGNEQFF.

The chain couples TRBV18 to TRBJ2-7; possibly TRBD1 or TRBD2 for D (5 bases each). CDR3 size: 14 residues. Trimming shortened V by 3 bases and J by 9 bases, and 18 bases separated the two germline ends. The V gene's germline CDR1 is KGHSH and CDR2 LQKENI. The CDR3 region is CASSPMGPPGLQYF. In nucleotides, the CDR3 is TGTGCCAGCTCACCCATGGGACCTCCGGGATTGCAGTACTTC.

Here the CDR3 reads CASSVARGTEAFF. The CDR3 nucleotides are TGTGCCAGCAGCGTAGCTAGGGGCACTGAAGCTTTCTTT. V and J are TRBV9 and TRBJ1-1; TRBD1 might be the D (5 bases). V gave up 0 bases and J gave up 4 bases, with 7 bases separating them. This CDR3 has 13 amino acids. Germline V lookup: CDR1 SGDLS, CDR2 YYNGEE.

The chain uses TRBV5-1 and TRBJ2-7, with TRBD1 matching 8 bases. J gave up 6 bases and V 5 bases, and 10 bases lay outside the gene matches. Germline CDR1 reads SGHRS; CDR2 reads YFSETQ. This CDR3 spans 14 amino acids. DNA for the CDR3: TGCGCCAGCAGTCCCGGGACAGGTTCTCGCGAGCAGTACTTC. Amino acid sequence: CASSPGTGSREQYF.

The rearrangement links TRBV5-4 to TRBJ2-7, with D perhaps given as TRBD1 or TRBD2 (5 bases each). The CDR3 covers 15 residues. V was clipped by 3 bases and J by 0 bases, with 13 bases between them. Germline V gene sequence: CDR1 SGHNT, CDR2 YYREEE (reference sequence). CDR3 bases: TGTGCCAGCAGCTCCCCCGGGACGGCCTCCTACGAGCAGTACTTC. This codes for CASSSPGTASYEQYF.

The chain uses TRBV11-2 and TRBJ2-1; the match to TRBD2 covers 8 bases. The CDR3 contains 15 residues. Germline V gene lookup returns CDR1 SGHAT and CDR2 FQNNGV. Trimming took 7 bases from V and 2 from J; bases not matched to a gene: 7. The CDR3 protein is CASIEAGATYNEQFF. CDR3 coding DNA: TGTGCCAGCATTGAAGCGGGGGCTACCTACAATGAGCAGTTCTTC.